A selection of T cell receptor beta chains follows, all from one sample in a study of radiation and T cells in renal cell carcinoma. Clones were sequenced by immunoSEQ multiplex PCR, and TCRdb holds only the in-frame ones, with some missing. Among approximately 70,000 clones listed, around 80% were seen once. Sequencing used blood, obtained from a patient whose treatment included radiotherapy and nephrectomy. The source is a man between 60 and 75 years old with renal cell carcinoma. The CDR3 runs from the conserved cysteine through the conserved F or W. D genes are given only for firm matches.

d_call	v_call	j_call	cdr3_aa
TRBD1	TRBV2	TRBJ1-1	CASSESEGAITEAFF
.	TRBV30	TRBJ1-2	CAWRTIGSYGYTF
TRBD2	TRBV18	TRBJ2-1	CASSLTRGGNEQFF
TRBD2	TRBV15	TRBJ2-3	CATTGTTLGTQYF
TRBD2	TRBV9	TRBJ2-4	CASSVEASGKNIQYF
TRBD2	TRBV7-8	TRBJ2-1	CASSGLAGGDEQFF
TRBD1	TRBV27	TRBJ2-5	CASRRDSQETQYF
TRBD2	TRBV28	TRBJ2-5	CASGYTSGGASETQYF
.	TRBV6-5	TRBJ2-1	CASIPWSGHPEQFF
.	TRBV30	TRBJ1-5	CAWSVWQGGLSNQPQHF
.	TRBV5-1	TRBJ2-5	CASTPRAGTGGETQYF
TRBD2	TRBV5-1	TRBJ2-2	CASSVSGSGGELFF
TRBD1	TRBV7-2	TRBJ1-5	CASSLRTGGRQPQHF
TRBD2	TRBV5-5	TRBJ2-1	CASSPTSGSRNEQFF
TRBD1	TRBV30	TRBJ1-2	CASKRRDSLYGYTF
TRBD1	TRBV27	TRBJ2-1	CASSSWTGGEGEQFF
TRBD2	TRBV11-2	TRBJ2-1	CASTAVAGVNGEQFF
TRBD2	TRBV14	TRBJ2-1	CASSLSRLAGGNEQFF
.	TRBV28	TRBJ1-5	CASRGFGSNQPQHF
TRBD2	TRBV6-4	TRBJ2-7	CASSDSNNTSGGHLYEQYF
TRBD1	TRBV7-2	TRBJ2-7	CASSLNPGTGLPEQYF
.	TRBV9	TRBJ2-5	CASSLGGSQETQYF
.	TRBV7-6	TRBJ2-5	CASSPPGRETQYF
.	TRBV4-3	TRBJ1-5	CASSQDLLQPQHF
.	TRBV27	TRBJ2-3	CASSTTITDTQYF
TRBD1	TRBV7-8	TRBJ1-5	CASSLQGVRSNQPQHF
.	TRBV2	TRBJ2-2	CASRSGTANTGELFF
.	TRBV18	TRBJ2-5	CASSPAEQETQYF
.	TRBV4-3	TRBJ1-2	CASSQRGRQAAPGYTF
.	TRBV6-1	TRBJ1-5	CASSGTGLVDQPQHF
.	TRBV14	TRBJ2-5	CASSQEWETQYF
.	TRBV5-8	TRBJ1-1	CASSLVSRNTEAFF
.	TRBV10-1	TRBJ2-2	CASSGQAGNTGELFF
.	TRBV5-1	TRBJ1-2	CASSLAPGNDGYTF
.	TRBV5-1	TRBJ2-5	CASSFLAVGGQETQYF
.	TRBV5-1	TRBJ1-1	CASSQSGWGTEAFF
TRBD2	TRBV2	TRBJ2-3	CAVNSGGATDTQYF
TRBD2	TRBV7-8	TRBJ2-1	CASSEGLAGARDEQFF
.	TRBV30	TRBJ2-2	CAWSLTAGELFF
.	TRBV11-3	TRBJ2-5	CASSLRWLEVQETQYF
TRBD1	TRBV7-2	TRBJ2-1	CASSIGQGYNEQFF
.	TRBV2	TRBJ1-1	CASDPSGGEAFF
.	TRBV28	TRBJ2-1	CASSRGIYNEQFF
.	TRBV5-5	TRBJ2-5	CASSFRYQETQYF
.	TRBV7-8	TRBJ2-2	CASSLRTATSNTGELFF
.	TRBV7-2	TRBJ2-3	CASSLRFSGSTDTQYF
.	TRBV30	TRBJ1-3	CAWTSGGSGNTIYF
TRBD2	TRBV4-1	TRBJ2-2	CASSQGGLAASSGELFF
.	TRBV7-2	TRBJ1-1	CASTDIGALNTEAFF
TRBD1	TRBV30	TRBJ1-5	CAWRATGGGDNQPQHF